This T cell receptor (beta chain) was obtained from a study of blood T cell repertoires in COVID-19. TCRdb's copy holds only in-frame clones and misses some; the assay was immunoSEQ multiplex PCR. The table records approximately 260,000 clones, approximately 85% of them present only once. This CDR3 region has 15 residues. Trimming took off 0 bases at V and 8 bases at J, with 14 bases between the two ends. Germline lookup yields CDR1 SGHRS and CDR2 YFSETQ. What was sequenced was peripheral blood. The rearrangement uses TRBV5-1 and TRBJ1-4; no firm D call. This clonotype was sampled from a woman in her 70s with acute or convalescent COVID-19. This CDR3 reads CASSLGRGLGEKLFF. CDR3 DNA sequence: TGCGCCAGCAGCTTGGGCCGGGGTTTAGGGGAAAAACTGTTTTTT. The full variable domain, its missing parts supplied by reference TRBV5-1 and TRBJ1-4, is KAGVTQTPRYLIKTRGQQVTLSCSPISGHRSVSWYQQTPGQGLQFLFEYFSETQRNKGNFPGRFSGRQFSNSRSEMNVSTLELGDSALYLCASSLGRGLGEKLFFGSGTQLSVL.